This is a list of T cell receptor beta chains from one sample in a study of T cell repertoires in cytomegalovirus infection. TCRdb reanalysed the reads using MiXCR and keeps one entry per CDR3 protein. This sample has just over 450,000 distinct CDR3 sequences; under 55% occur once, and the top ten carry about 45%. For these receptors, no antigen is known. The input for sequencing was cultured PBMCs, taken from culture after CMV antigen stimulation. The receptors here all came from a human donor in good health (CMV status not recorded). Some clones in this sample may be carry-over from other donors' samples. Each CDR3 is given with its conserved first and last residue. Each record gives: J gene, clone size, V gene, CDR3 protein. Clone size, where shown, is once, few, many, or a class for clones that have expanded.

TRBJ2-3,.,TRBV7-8,CASRDWDSSTDTQYF
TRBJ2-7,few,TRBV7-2,CASSLITATDYEQYF
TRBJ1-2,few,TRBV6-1,CASSEGGPRDGYTF
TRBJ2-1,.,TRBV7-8,CASSPRTSANEQFF
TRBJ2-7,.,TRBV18,CASSPIDGAYEQYF
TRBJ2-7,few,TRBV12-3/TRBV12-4,CASSLASYEEQYF
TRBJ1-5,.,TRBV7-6,CASSNQPQHF
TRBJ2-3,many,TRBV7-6,CASSLRTSGFSTDTQYF
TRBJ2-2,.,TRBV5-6,CASSSPGTGAGELFF
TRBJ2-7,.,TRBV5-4,CASSLPGLVRDEQYF
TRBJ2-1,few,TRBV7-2,CASSLQGLSSYNEQFF
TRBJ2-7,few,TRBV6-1,CASRDGRVYEQYF
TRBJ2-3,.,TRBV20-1,CSARDAQGADTQYF
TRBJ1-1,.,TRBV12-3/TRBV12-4,CASSARTNTEAFF
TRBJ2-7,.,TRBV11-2,CASSLVSGLYYEQYF
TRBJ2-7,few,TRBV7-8,CASSRRAGAPYEQYF